This T cell receptor beta chain originates from a study of CD8 T cells in ankylosing spondylitis. Study-wide results and caveats: It was reported that disease-linked clones were significantly enriched in matched ankylosing spondylitis synovial fluid.

The CDR3 extends over 15 amino acids. CDR1 SEHNR and CDR2 FQNEAQ come from the germline V gene (reference sequence). Deletions cut 3 bases from V and 2 bases from J, with 12 bases between. Details on this clonotype: Its specificity is unknown.

TCRdb reprocessed the 5' RACE reads with MiXCR, giving one entry per CDR3 protein. The sample has 230,000 or so distinct CDR3 sequences, about a sixth seen once. The TCR sequence derives from a male donor with ankylosing spondylitis or in good health (not recorded which). The chain joins TRBV7-9 to TRBJ2-3; possibly TRBD2 for D (6 bases). Sequencing input: blood, either unsorted or a sorted T cell fraction (not recorded which). CDR3 DNA sequence: TGTGCCAGCAGCTTCGGGGACTGGGACACAGATACGCAGTATTTT. The encoded protein is CASSFGDWDTDTQYF.